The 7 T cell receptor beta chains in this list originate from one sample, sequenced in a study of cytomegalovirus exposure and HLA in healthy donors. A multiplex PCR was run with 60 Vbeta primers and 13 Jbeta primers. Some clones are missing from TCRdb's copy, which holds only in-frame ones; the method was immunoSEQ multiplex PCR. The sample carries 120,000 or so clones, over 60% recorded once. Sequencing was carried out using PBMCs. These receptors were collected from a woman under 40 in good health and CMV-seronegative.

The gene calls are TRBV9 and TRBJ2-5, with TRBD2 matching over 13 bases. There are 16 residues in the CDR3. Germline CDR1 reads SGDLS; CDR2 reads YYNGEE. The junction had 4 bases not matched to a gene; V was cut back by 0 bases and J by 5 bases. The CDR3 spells CASSVGLAGGGETQYF. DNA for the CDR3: TGTGCCAGCAGCGTAGGACTAGCGGGAGGAGGGGAGACCCAGTACTTC.

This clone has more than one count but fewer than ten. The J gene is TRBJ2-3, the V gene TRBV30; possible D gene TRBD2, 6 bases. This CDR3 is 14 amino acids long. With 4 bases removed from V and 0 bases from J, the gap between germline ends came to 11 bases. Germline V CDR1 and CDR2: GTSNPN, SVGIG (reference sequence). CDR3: CAWNVGSSTDTQYF. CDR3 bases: TGTGCCTGGAATGTCGGGAGCAGCACAGATACGCAGTATTTT.

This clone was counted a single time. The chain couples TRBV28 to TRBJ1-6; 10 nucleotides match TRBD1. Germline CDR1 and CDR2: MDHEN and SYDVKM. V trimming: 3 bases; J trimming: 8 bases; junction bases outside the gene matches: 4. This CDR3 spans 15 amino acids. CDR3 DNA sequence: TGTGCCAGCAGTTTGGGACAGGGGTATCATTCACCCCTCCACTTT. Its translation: CASSLGQGYHSPLHF.

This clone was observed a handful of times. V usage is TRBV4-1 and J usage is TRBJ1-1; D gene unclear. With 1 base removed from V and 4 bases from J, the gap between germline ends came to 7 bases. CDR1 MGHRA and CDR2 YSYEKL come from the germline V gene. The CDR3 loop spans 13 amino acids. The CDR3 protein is CASSQGVLTEAFF. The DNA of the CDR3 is TGCGCCAGCAGCCAAGGAGTACTCACTGAAGCTTTCTTT.

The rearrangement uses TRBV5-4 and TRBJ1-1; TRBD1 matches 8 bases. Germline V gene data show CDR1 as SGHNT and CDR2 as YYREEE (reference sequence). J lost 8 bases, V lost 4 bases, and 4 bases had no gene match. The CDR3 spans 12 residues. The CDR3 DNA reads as TGTGCCAGCAGCCCACAGGGGGAGGAAGCTTTCTTT. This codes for CASSPQGEEAFF.

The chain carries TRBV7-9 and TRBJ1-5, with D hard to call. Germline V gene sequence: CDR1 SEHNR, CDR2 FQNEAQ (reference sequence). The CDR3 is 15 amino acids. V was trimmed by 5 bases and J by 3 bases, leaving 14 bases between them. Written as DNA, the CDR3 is TGTGCCAGCAGCGCACCAGGTCGGCACAATCAGCCCCAGCATTTT. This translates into CASSAPGRHNQPQHF.

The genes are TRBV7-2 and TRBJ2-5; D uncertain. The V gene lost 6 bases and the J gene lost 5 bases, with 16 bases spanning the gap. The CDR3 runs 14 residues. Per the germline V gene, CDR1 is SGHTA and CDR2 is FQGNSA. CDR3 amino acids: CASRPPGFQETQYF. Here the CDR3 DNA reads TGTGCCAGCAGGCCCCCCGGGTTCCAGGAGACCCAGTACTTC.